The 4 T cell receptor beta chains given below trace back to one sample, sequenced in a study of spatial heterogeneity in lung cancer. Time point here: blood at routine non-recurrence follow-up after resection. The study sequenced unsorted whole RNA from tumor, nontumor lung or frozen PBMC. A single record per CDR3 protein comes from TCRdb applying MiXCR to the 5' RACE reads. In the table there are around 110,000 distinct CDR3 sequences, 9.5% to 15% of which are singletons. The sample consisted of PBMCs, taken at follow-up. These receptors all stem from a male donor with early-stage non-small cell lung cancer.

This clonotype was observed a handful of times. The chain carries TRBV12-3 or TRBV12-4 and TRBJ1-5, with no clear D. V lost 8 bases and J 2 bases, leaving 13 bases between the germline ends. This CDR3 region has 14 residues. The CDR3 DNA reads TGTGCCAGCCGGACGGGGAAAGGCAATCAGCCCCAGCATTTT. This sequence encodes CASRTGKGNQPQHF.

This clonotype was seen a handful of times. CDR3 in DNA: TGTGCCTGGAGTCCCTCCGGGACAGGGGGCGGAAAACTGTTTTTT. The encoded protein is CAWSPSGTGGGKLFF. The genes are TRBV30 and TRBJ1-4; TRBD1 matches 12 bases. The CDR3 spans 15 residues. The J segment lost 10 bases and the V segment lost 2 bases, leaving 8 bases of the junction unmatched. The germline V gene encodes CDR1 GTSNPN and CDR2 SVGIG (reference sequence).

The chain uses TRBV6-5 and TRBJ1-1; the D is unclear. Deletions cut 0 bases from V and 0 bases from J, with 8 bases between. The CDR3 is 15 residues long. In germline, CDR1 is MNHEY, CDR2 SVGAGI. This chain's CDR3 is CASSYSRPMNTEAFF. The DNA of the CDR3 is TGTGCCAGCAGTTACTCGAGGCCAATGAACACTGAAGCTTTCTTT.

This clonotype appeared a few times. CDR3 region: CASSLAGGSGYGYTF. The CDR3 DNA reads TGCGCCAGCAGCTTGGCCGGGGGATCGGGCTATGGCTACACCTTC. The chain couples TRBV5-1 to TRBJ1-2; weak D call: TRBD1 (5 bases). Deletions cut 0 bases from V and 4 bases from J, with 13 bases between. Looked up from germline, CDR1 is SGHRS and CDR2 is YFSETQ. The CDR3 is 15 residues long.